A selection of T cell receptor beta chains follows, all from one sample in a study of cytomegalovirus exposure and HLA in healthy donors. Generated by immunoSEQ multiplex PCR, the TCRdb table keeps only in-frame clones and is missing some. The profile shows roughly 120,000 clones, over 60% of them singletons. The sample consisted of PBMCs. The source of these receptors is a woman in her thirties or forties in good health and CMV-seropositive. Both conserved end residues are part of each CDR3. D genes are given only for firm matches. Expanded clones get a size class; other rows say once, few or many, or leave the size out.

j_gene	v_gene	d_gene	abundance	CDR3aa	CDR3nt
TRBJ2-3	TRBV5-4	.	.	CASSNGQPDTDTQYF	TGTGCCAGCAGCAACGGACAGCCTGACACAGATACGCAGTATTTT
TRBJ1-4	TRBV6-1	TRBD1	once	CASSGQGAPSNEKLFF	TGTGCCAGCAGTGGACAGGGGGCTCCCTCTAATGAAAAACTGTTTTTT
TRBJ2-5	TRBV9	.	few	CASTFRGDVTETQYF	TGTGCCAGCACGTTTCGGGGTGATGTTACAGAGACCCAGTACTTC
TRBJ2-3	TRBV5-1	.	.	CASSSDGADTQYF	TGCGCCAGCAGCTCTGACGGAGCAGATACGCAGTATTTT
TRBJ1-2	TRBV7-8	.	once	CASSLQGTKGYGYTF	TGTGCCAGCAGCTTACAGGGGACTAAGGGCTATGGCTACACCTTC
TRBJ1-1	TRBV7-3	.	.	CASSFNRENEAFF	TGTGCCAGCAGCTTCAACAGGGAAAATGAAGCTTTCTTT
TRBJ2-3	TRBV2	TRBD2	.	CASSAGLAGSTDTQYF	TGTGCCAGCAGTGCGGGACTAGCGGGTAGCACAGATACGCAGTATTTT
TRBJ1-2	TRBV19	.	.	CASAGFYYGYTF	TGTGCCAGTGCCGGGTTCTACTATGGCTACACCTTC
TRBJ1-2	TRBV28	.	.	CASRELWRENYGYTF	TGTGCCAGCAGGGAACTTTGGCGGGAAAACTATGGCTACACCTTC
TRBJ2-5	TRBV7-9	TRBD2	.	CASSPGLAGGLETQYF	TGTGCCAGCAGCCCAGGACTAGCGGGGGGGCTTGAGACCCAGTACTTC
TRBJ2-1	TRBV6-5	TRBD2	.	CASSYWGGTYNEQFF	TGTGCCAGCAGTTACTGGGGGGGGACCTACAATGAGCAGTTCTTC
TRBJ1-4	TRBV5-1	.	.	CASSTGRDNEKLFF	TGCGCCAGCAGCACCGGCAGGGATAATGAAAAACTGTTTTTT
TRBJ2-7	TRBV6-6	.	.	CASAPPGYEQYF	TGTGCCAGCGCACCACCCGGCTACGAGCAGTACTTC
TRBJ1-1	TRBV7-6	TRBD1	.	CASSPGQPGQHEAFF	TGTGCCAGCAGCCCTGGGCAGCCGGGACAGCATGAAGCTTTCTTT
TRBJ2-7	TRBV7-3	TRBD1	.	CASSPQTGDEQYF	TGTGCCAGCAGCCCCCAGACAGGGGACGAGCAGTACTTC
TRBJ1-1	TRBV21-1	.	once	CASRNASRSTRTTEAFF	TGTGCCAGCAGGAATGCGTCAAGGTCGACTCGAACAACTGAAGCTTTCTTT
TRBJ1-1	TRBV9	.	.	CASSVGGGISTEAFF	TGTGCCAGCAGCGTAGGGGGGGGGATTAGCACTGAAGCTTTCTTT
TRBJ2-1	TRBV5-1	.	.	CASSLDLRYNEQFF	TGCGCCAGCAGCTTGGATCTGCGGTACAATGAGCAGTTCTTC
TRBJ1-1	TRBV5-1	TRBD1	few	CASSLLQGMVNTEAFF	TGCGCCAGCAGCTTGCTACAGGGGATGGTGAACACTGAAGCTTTCTTT
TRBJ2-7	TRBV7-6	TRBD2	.	CASSLTLGLADEQYF	TGTGCCAGCAGCTTGACCCTAGGACTAGCGGACGAGCAGTACTTC
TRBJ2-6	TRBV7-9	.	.	CASSHITGSGANVLTF	TGTGCCAGCAGCCACATAACAGGGAGTGGGGCCAACGTCCTGACTTTC
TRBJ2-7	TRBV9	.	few	CASSVAAIDWDTTYEQYF	TGTGCCAGCAGCGTAGCAGCGATTGATTGGGACACCACCTACGAGCAGTACTTC
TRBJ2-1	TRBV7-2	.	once	CASSLFLQGTDEQFF	TGTGCCAGCAGCTTATTTCTCCAGGGAACCGATGAGCAGTTCTTC
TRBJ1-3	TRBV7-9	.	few	CASSLAVATVGNTIYF	TGTGCCAGCAGCTTAGCGGTCGCGACAGTGGGAAACACCATATATTTT
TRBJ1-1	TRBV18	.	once	CASSPGEEAFF	TGTGCCAGCTCACCGGGAGAAGAAGCTTTCTTT
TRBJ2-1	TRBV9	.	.	CASSVDGGSYNEQFF	TGTGCCAGCAGCGTAGACGGGGGCTCCTACAATGAGCAGTTCTTC
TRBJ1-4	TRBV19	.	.	CASTPGGEGEKLFF	TGTGCCAGTACCCCGGGAGGGGAAGGTGAAAAACTGTTTTTT
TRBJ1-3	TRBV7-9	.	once	CASSLAMTPNTIYF	TGTGCCAGCAGCTTAGCAATGACACCAAACACCATATATTTT
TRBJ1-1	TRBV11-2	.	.	CASSLDRLTVNTEAFF	TGTGCCAGCAGCTTAGATCGCCTGACAGTCAACACTGAAGCTTTCTTT
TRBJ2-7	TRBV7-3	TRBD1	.	CASSSVLTGVQYF	TGTGCCAGCAGCTCAGTCCTGACAGGGGTGCAGTACTTC
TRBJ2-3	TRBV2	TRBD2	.	CASSSDRERGGPDTQYF	TGTGCCAGCAGTTCCGACCGGGAGCGGGGGGGGCCAGATACGCAGTATTTT
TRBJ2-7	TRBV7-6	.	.	CASSLRAQGPYEQYF	TGTGCCAGCAGCTTAAGGGCTCAGGGCCCGTACGAGCAGTACTTC
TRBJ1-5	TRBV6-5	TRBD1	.	CASSYSNTGVHQPQHF	TGTGCCAGCAGTTACTCGAACACAGGGGTCCACCAGCCCCAGCATTTT
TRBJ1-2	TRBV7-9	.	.	CASSLDGAYGYTF	TGTGCCAGCAGCTTAGATGGAGCTTATGGCTACACCTTC
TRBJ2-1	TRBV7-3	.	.	CASSLGAPVHNEQFF	TGTGCCAGCAGCTTAGGGGCCCCGGTCCACAATGAGCAGTTCTTC
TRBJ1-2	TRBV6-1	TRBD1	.	CASRGQGPYGYTF	TGTGCCAGCAGGGGACAGGGACCGTATGGCTACACCTTC
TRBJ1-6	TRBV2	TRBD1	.	CATSKQGTSSYNSPLHF	TGTGCCACCAGCAAACAGGGGACTAGCTCCTATAATTCACCCCTCCACTTT
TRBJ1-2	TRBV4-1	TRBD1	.	CASSQVSGQYGYTF	TGCGCCAGCAGCCAAGTATCGGGACAGTATGGCTACACCTTC
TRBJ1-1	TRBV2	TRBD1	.	CASSRQETGVSVTEAFF	TGTGCCAGCAGTCGGCAAGAGACAGGGGTGAGTGTCACTGAAGCTTTCTTT
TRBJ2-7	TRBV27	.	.	CASSYDSSYEQYF	TGTGCCAGCAGTTACGACAGCTCCTACGAGCAGTACTTC
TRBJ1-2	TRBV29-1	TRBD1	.	CSVSLGQGAYGYTF	TGCAGCGTTAGCCTCGGACAGGGAGCGTATGGCTACACCTTC
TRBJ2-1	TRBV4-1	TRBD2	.	CASSQDLGGGGYNEQFF	TGCGCCAGCAGCCAAGATCTGGGCGGGGGGGGCTACAATGAGCAGTTCTTC
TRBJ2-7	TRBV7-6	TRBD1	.	CASSLGQGAFDEQYF	TGTGCCAGCAGCTTAGGGCAGGGGGCTTTCGACGAGCAGTACTTC
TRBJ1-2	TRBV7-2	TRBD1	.	CASSSYQGANYGYTF	TGTGCCAGCAGCTCGTACCAGGGGGCTAACTATGGCTACACCTTC
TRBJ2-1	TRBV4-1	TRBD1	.	CASRQGGYNEQFF	TGCGCCAGCAGACAGGGGGGTTACAATGAGCAGTTCTTC
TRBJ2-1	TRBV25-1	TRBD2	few	CASSERGAYNEQFF	TGTGCCAGCAGTGAGCGGGGGGCCTACAATGAGCAGTTCTTC
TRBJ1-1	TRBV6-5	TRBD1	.	CASSPQGIQGEAFF	TGTGCCAGCAGTCCACAGGGGATTCAGGGTGAAGCTTTCTTT
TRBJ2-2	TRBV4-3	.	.	CASSQDGRDTGELFF	TGCGCCAGCAGCCAAGATGGGCGGGACACCGGGGAGCTGTTTTTT
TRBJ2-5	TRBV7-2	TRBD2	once	CASSPRKASGVQETQYF	TGTGCCAGCAGCCCGCGTAAGGCTAGCGGGGTGCAAGAGACCCAGTACTTC
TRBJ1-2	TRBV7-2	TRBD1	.	CASSRDRGGRNYGYTF	TGTGCCAGCAGCCGTGACAGGGGCGGCCGGAACTATGGCTACACCTTC
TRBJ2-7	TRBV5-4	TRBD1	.	CATQARDRGAYEQYF	TGTGCCACCCAGGCACGGGACAGGGGAGCCTACGAGCAGTACTTC
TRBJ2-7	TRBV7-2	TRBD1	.	CASSFLSGQGVYEQYF	TGTGCCAGCAGCTTTCTCTCGGGACAGGGTGTCTACGAGCAGTACTTC
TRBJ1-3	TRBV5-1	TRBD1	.	CASRQQGAENTIYF	TGCGCCAGCAGGCAACAGGGGGCTGAAAACACCATATATTTT
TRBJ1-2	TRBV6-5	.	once	CASSYWRGGYTF	TGTGCCAGCAGTTACTGGAGGGGTGGCTACACCTTC
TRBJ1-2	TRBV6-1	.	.	CASSEFLTGNYGYTF	TGTGCCAGCAGTGAGTTCCTTACGGGAAACTATGGCTACACCTTC
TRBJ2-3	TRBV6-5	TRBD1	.	CASSSSQGIDTQYF	TGTGCCAGCAGCTCGTCACAGGGGATAGATACGCAGTATTTT
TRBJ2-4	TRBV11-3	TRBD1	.	CASSLVAGTGAENIQYF	TGTGCCAGCAGCTTAGTAGCCGGGACAGGGGCTGAAAACATTCAGTACTTC
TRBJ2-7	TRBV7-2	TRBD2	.	CASRPTSGSAYEQYF	TGTGCCAGCAGACCGACTAGCGGGTCCGCCTACGAGCAGTACTTC